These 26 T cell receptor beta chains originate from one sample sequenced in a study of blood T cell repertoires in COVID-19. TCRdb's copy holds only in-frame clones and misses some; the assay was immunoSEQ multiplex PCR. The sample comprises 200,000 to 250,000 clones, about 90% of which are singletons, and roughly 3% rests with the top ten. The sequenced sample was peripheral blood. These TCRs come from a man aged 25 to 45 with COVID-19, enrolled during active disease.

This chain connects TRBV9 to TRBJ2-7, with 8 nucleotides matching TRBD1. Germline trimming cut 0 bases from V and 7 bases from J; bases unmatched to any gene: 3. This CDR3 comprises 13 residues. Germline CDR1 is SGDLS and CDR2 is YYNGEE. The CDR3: CASSVGGQGEQYF. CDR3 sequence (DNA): TGTGCCAGCAGCGTAGGAGGACAGGGAGAGCAGTACTTC. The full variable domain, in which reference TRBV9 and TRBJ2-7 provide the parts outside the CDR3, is DSGVTQTPKHLITATGQRVTLRCSPRSGDLSVYWYQQSLDQGLQFLIQYYNGEERAKGNILERFSAQQFPDLHSELNLSSLELGDSALYFCASSVGGQGEQYFGPGTRLTVT.

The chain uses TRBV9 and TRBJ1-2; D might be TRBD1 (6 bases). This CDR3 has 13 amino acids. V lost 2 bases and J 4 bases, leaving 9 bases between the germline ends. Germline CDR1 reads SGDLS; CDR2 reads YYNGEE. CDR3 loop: CASSVLGAYGYTF. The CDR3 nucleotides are TGTGCCAGCAGCGTCTTGGGGGCCTATGGCTACACCTTC. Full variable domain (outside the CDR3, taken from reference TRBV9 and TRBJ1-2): DSGVTQTPKHLITATGQRVTLRCSPRSGDLSVYWYQQSLDQGLQFLIQYYNGEERAKGNILERFSAQQFPDLHSELNLSSLELGDSALYFCASSVLGAYGYTFGSGTRLTVV.

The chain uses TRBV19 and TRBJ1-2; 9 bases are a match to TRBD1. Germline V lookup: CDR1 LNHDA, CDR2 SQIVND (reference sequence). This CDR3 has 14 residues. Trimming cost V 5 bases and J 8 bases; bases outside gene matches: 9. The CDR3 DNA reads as TGTGCCAGTAGTCTCACAGGGGGCCGCGTCGGCTACACCTTC. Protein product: CASSLTGGRVGYTF.

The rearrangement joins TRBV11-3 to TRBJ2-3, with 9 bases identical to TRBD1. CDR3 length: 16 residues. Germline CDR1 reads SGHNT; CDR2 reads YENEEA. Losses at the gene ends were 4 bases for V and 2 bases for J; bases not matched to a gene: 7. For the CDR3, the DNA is TGTGCCAGCAGCTCGGGACAGGGAATACACACAGATACGCAGTATTTT. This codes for CASSSGQGIHTDTQYF.

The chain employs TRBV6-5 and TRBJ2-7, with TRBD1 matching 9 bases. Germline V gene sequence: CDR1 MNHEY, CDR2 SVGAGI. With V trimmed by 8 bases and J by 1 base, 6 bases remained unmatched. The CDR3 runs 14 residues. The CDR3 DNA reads TGTGCCAGCGGAGGGACAGGGCGGTCCTACGAGCAGTACTTC. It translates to CASGGTGRSYEQYF.

The CDR3 DNA follows: TGTGCCAGCAGTTACAACGGAGCCTCGGGGGAGCAGTTCTTC. It specifies CASSYNGASGEQFF. The chain links TRBV6-6 to TRBJ2-1; TRBD2 might be the D (5 bases). Looked up from germline, CDR1 is MNHNY and CDR2 is SVGAGI (reference sequence). Between the trimmed V and J ends, which lost 2 bases and 10 bases, there was a span of 15 bases. This CDR3 is 14 amino acids long.

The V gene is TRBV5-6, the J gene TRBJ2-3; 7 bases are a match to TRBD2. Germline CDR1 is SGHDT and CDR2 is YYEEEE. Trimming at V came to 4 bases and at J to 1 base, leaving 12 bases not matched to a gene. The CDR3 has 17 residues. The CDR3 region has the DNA TGTGCCAGCAGCAACGTCATGAGGGCGGGGGGCACAGATACGCAGTATTTT. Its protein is CASSNVMRAGGTDTQYF. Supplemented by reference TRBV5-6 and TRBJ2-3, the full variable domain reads DAGVTQSPTHLIKTRGQQVTLRCSPKSGHDTVSWYQQALGQGPQFIFQYYEEEERQRGNFPDRFSGHQFPNYSSELNVNALLLGDSALYLCASSNVMRAGGTDTQYFGPGTRLTVL.

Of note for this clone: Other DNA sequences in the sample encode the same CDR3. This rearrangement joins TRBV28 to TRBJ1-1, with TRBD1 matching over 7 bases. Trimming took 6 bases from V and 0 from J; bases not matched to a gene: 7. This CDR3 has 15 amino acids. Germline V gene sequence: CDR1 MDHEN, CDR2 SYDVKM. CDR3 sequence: CASSLTGTVNTEAFF. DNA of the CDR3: TGTGCCAGCAGCCTCACCGGGACAGTGAACACTGAAGCTTTCTTT.

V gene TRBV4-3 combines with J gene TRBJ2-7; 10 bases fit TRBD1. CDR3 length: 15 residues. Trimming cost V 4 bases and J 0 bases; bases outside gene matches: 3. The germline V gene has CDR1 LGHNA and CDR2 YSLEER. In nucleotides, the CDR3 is TGCGCCAGCAGCCCCTGGACAGGGGGCTCCTACGAGCAGTACTTC. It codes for CASSPWTGGSYEQYF.

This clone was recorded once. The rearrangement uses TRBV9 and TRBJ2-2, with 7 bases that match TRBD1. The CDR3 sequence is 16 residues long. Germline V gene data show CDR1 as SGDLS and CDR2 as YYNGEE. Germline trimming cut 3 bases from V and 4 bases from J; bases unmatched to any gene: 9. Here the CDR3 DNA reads TGTGCCAGCAGCGCGGAAAGGGGGCGAGGCACCGGGGAGCTGTTTTTT. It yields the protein CASSAERGRGTGELFF.

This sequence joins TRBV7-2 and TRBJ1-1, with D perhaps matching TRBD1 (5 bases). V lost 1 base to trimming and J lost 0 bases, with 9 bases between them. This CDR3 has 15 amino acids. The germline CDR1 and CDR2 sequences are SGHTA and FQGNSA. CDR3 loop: CASSLGGRMNTEAFF. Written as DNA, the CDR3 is TGTGCCAGCAGCTTAGGGGGCAGAATGAACACTGAAGCTTTCTTT.

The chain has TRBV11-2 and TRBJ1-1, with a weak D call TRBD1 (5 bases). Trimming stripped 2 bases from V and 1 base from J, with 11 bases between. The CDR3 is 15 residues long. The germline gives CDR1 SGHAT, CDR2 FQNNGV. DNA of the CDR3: TGTGCCAGCAGCTTAAGGGACTTACCGAACACTGAAGCTTTCTTT. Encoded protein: CASSLRDLPNTEAFF.

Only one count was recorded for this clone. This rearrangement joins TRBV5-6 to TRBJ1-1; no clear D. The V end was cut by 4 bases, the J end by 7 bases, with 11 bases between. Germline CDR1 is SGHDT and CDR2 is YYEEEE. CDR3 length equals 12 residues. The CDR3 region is CASSLSTIEAFF. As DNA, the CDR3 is TGTGCCAGCAGCCTTAGTACGATTGAAGCTTTCTTT.

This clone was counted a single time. CDR3 in DNA: TGCGCCAGCGGACCTAGCGGGAGCTACGAGCAGTACTTC. Protein product: CASGPSGSYEQYF. The chain combines TRBV5-1 with TRBJ2-7; TRBD2 matches 10 bases. There are 13 residues in the CDR3. V trimming: 7 bases; J trimming: 3 bases; junction bases outside the gene matches: 4. In germline, CDR1 is SGHRS, CDR2 YFSETQ.

CDR3 coding DNA: TGTGCCAGCAGCAAAGGGCCAGGGAGGTGGAACACAGATACGCAGTATTTT. Its translation is CASSKGPGRWNTDTQYF. The gene calls are TRBV5-8 and TRBJ2-3; D perhaps matches TRBD2 (6 bases). The germline V gene encodes CDR1 SGHTS and CDR2 YDEGEE. This CDR3 comprises 17 residues. V lost 4 bases and J 2 bases, leaving 20 bases between the germline ends.

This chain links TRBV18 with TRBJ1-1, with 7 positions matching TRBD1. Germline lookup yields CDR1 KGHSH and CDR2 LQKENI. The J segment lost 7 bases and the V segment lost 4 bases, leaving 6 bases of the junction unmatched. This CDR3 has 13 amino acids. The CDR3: CASSQQGMDEAFF. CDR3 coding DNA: TGTGCCAGCTCACAACAGGGGATGGATGAAGCTTTCTTT.

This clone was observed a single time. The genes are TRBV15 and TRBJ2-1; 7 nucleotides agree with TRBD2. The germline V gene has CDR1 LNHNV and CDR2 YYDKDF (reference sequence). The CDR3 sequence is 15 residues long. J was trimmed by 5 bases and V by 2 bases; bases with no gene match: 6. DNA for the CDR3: TGTGCCACCAGCAGAAGACTAGCAGAGAACAATGAGCAGTTCTTC. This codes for CATSRRLAENNEQFF.

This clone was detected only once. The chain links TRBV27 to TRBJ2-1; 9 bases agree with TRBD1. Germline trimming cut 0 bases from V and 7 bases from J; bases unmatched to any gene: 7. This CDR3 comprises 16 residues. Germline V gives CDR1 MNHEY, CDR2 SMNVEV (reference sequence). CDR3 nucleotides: TGTGCCAGCAGTTTATCGAACAGGGGGCTTTTGAATGAGCAGTTCTTC. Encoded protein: CASSLSNRGLLNEQFF.

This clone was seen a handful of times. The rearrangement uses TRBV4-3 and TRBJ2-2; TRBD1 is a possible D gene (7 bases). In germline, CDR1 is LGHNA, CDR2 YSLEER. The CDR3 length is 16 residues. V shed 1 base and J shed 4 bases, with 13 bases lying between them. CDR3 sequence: CASSQGLEGATGELFF. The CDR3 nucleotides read TGCGCCAGCAGCCAAGGTTTGGAGGGGGCCACCGGGGAGCTGTTTTTT.

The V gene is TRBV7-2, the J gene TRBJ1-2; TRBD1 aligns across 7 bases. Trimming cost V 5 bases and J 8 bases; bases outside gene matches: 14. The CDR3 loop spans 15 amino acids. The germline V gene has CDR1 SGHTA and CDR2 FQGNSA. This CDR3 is CASSPPRDRVGGYTF. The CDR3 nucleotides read TGTGCCAGCAGCCCACCCCGCGACAGGGTGGGCGGCTACACCTTC.

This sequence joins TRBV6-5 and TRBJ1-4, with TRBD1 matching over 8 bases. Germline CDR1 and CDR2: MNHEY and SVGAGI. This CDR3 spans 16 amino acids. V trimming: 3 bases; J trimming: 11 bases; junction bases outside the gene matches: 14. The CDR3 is CASSYTPDRARTKLFF. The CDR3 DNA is TGTGCCAGCAGTTATACACCGGACAGGGCGAGGACGAAACTGTTTTTT.

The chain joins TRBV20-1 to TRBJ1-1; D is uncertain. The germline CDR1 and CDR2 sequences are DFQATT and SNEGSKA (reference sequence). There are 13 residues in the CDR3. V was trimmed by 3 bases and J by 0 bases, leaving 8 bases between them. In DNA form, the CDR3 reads TGCAGTGCTAGTGGCAGAATGAACACTGAAGCTTTCTTT. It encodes CSASGRMNTEAFF.

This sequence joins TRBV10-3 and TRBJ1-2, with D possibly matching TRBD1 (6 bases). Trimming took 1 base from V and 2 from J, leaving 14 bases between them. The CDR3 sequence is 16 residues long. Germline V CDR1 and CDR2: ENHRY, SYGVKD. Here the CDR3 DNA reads TGTGCCATCAGTGAGTGGGGAGGGGGGACGAACTATGGCTACACCTTC. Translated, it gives CAISEWGGGTNYGYTF.

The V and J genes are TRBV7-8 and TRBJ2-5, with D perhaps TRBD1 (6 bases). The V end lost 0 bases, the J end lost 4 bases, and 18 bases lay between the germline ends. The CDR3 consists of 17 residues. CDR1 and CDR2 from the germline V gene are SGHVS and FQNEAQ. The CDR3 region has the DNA TGTGCCAGCAGCTTAGCTCGTCGGACAGATTATGCAGAGACCCAGTACTTC. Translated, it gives CASSLARRTDYAETQYF.

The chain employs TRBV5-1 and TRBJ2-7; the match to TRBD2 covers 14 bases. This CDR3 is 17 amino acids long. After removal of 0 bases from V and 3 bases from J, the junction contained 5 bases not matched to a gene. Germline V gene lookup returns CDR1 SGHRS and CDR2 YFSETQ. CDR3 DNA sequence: TGCGCCAGCAGCTTGGCCGGACTAGCGGGAGGAGTCTACGAGCAGTACTTC. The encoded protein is CASSLAGLAGGVYEQYF.

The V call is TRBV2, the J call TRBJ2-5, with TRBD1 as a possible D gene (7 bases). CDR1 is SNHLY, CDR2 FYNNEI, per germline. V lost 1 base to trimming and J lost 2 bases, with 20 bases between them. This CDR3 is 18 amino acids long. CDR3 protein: CASSEEERGLALQETQYF. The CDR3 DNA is TGTGCCAGCAGTGAAGAAGAGAGGGGGCTAGCGTTACAAGAGACCCAGTACTTC.